This T cell receptor beta chain was documented in a study of T cells after yellow fever vaccination. Template switching by 5'RACE produced TCR cDNA, adding a universal primer site and UMIs. From the 5' RACE reads, TCRdb called clonotypes with MiXCR, one entry per CDR3 protein. The sample includes roughly 120,000 distinct CDR3 sequences, 6% to 8% seen only once; the top ten take about 2.7%. The table lists this clonotype with many counts. Its target is not known. Study-wide results and caveats: The secondary T-cell response peaked on day 5, not day 15, but was weaker. Clonotype sharing between CD4 and CD8 compartments was small.

CDR1 is SGHRS and CDR2 is YFSETQ in the germline V gene. The CDR3 covers 15 residues. The ends were cut back, 0 bases at V and 4 bases at J, with 14 bases in the middle. The sequence was collected from a man aged 18 to 30 who received the YFV17D yellow fever vaccine. J is TRBJ2-7 and V is TRBV5-1; weak D call: TRBD1 (7 bases). Sequences were derived from CD4+ T cells sorted from PBMCs, sampled more than 8 days after the first yellow fever vaccination. The CDR3 bases are TGCGCCAGCAGCTTGGCAGGGGGGTACCGATACGAGCAGTACTTC. The encoded protein is CASSLAGGYRYEQYF.